Listed here are 6 T cell receptor beta chains from one sample, sequenced in a study of CD8+ T cells in alopecia areata. Documented treatment: oral pan-JAK inhibitor, 5-10 mg twice daily. The authors extracted RNA and reverse transcribed it into cDNA as the sequencing template. Measured with immunoSEQ multiplex PCR; TCRdb has only the in-frame clones, and not every one. The sample consists of 190,000 or so clones, about 60% of them appearing once. Sample: CD8+ T cells sorted from blood, taken at week 24, from a patient treated with tofacitinib. These receptors were collected from a human donor with alopecia areata.

The chain couples TRBV7-9 to TRBJ2-7, with D possibly TRBD1 on 5 matching bases. The length of the CDR3 is 14 residues. Per the germline V gene, CDR1 is SEHNR and CDR2 is FQNEAQ (reference sequence). The chain's CDR3 is CAICGAWGPREQYF. The CDR3 DNA follows: TGTGCTATTTGTGGGGCGTGGGGTCCTCGAGAGCAGTACTTC.

The V call is TRBV30, the J call TRBJ2-5; a possible D gene is TRBD2 (6 bases). This CDR3 has 13 residues. CDR1 and CDR2 (germline): GTSNPN, SVGIG (reference sequence). V lost 0 bases and J lost 5, with 10 bases in between. The CDR3 region is CAWSVGGGETQYF. CDR3 nucleotides: TGTGCCTGGAGTGTGGGGGGAGGCGAGACCCAGTACTTC.

The chain uses TRBV5-1 and TRBJ2-5; D is undetermined. In germline, CDR1 is SGHRS, CDR2 YFSETQ. The CDR3 contains 12 residues. V lost 7 bases and J lost 5, with 12 bases in between. The CDR3, as DNA: TGCGCCAGCCGGGTTCGCGAGGAGACCCAGTACTTC. It yields the protein CASRVREETQYF.

This clone has a handful of counts. This chain uses TRBV25-1 with TRBJ2-3; no definite D call. This CDR3 has 13 residues. The germline V gene encodes CDR1 MGHDK and CDR2 SYGVNS. V lost 3 bases and J 4 bases, leaving 8 bases between the germline ends. The CDR3 DNA is TGTGCCAGCAGTGAGAAAAGAGCAGATACGCAGTATTTT. Protein sequence: CASSEKRADTQYF.

The genes are TRBV29-1 and TRBJ1-2; possibly TRBD1 for D (5 bases). The CDR3 length is 10 residues. Germline lookup yields CDR1 SQVTM and CDR2 ANQGSEA. As DNA, the CDR3 is TGCGGCGACGGGGACGCCCGGAACACCTTC. This codes for CGDGDARNTF.

V and J are TRBV10-3 and TRBJ2-7; tentative D call: TRBD2 (6 bases). The CDR3 is 14 residues long. The germline CDR1 and CDR2 sequences are ENHRY and SYGVKD. Trimming shortened V by 10 bases and J by 2 bases, and 18 bases separated the two germline ends. CDR3 loop: CATFSPGETYEQYF. CDR3 coding DNA: TGTGCCACCTTCTCTCCGGGGGAAACCTACGAGCAGTACTTC.